This T cell receptor (beta chain) is from a study of blood T cell repertoires in COVID-19. On the study more broadly: Whether acute or convalescent, the COVID-19 samples came from the United States, Italy and Spain. Sources were T cells, B-cell-depleted T cells, or PBMCs; the material itself was cDNA or gDNA.

In the authors' methods: Nucleated cell counts were estimated from reference gene primer amplification. Sequenced by immunoSEQ multiplex PCR; TCRdb stores in-frame clones only, minus some. D and trimming were read from the DNA, whereas the V and J calls and clone size are those reported in that table. The sample has about 160,000 clones, approximately 87% seen once. The CDR3 contains 14 residues. V was trimmed by 4 bases and J by 2 bases, leaving 9 bases between them. CDR1 is SGHRS and CDR2 is YFSETQ in the germline V gene. The V and J genes are TRBV5-1 and TRBJ1-4; D gene uncertain. Input material: peripheral blood. The origin of this receptor is a woman in her seventies with COVID-19, enrolled during active disease. The CDR3 nucleotides read TGCGCCAGCAGCGTGAGTTCGACTAATGAAAAACTGTTTTTT. This codes for CASSVSSTNEKLFF. Variable domain in full (rest from reference TRBV5-1 and TRBJ1-4): KAGVTQTPRYLIKTRGQQVTLSCSPISGHRSVSWYQQTPGQGLQFLFEYFSETQRNKGNFPGRFSGRQFSNSRSEMNVSTLELGDSALYLCASSVSSTNEKLFFGSGTQLSVL.